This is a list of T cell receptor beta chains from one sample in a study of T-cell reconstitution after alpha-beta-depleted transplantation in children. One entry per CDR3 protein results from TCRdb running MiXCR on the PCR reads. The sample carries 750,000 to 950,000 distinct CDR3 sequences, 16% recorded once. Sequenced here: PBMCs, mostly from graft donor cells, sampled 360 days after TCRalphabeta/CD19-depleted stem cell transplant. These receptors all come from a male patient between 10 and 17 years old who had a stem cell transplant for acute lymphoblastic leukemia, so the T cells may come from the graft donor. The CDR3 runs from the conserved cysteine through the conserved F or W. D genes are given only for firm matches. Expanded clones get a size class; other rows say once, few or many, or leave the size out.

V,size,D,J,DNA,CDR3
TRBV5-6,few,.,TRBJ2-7,TGTGCCAGCGCGCTCGCCCCAACTGACGAGCAGTACTTC,CASALAPTDEQYF
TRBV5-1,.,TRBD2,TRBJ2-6,TGCGCCAGCACCACGCATTGGGGGACTAGTGCCAAGAAAGGGGCCAACGTCCTGACTTTC,CASTTHWGTSAKKGANVLTF
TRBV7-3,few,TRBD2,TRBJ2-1,TGTGCCAGCAGCTTAAGCGGGAGCCCTCTTCATGAGCAGTTCTTC,CASSLSGSPLHEQFF
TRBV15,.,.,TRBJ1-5,TGTGCCACCAGCAGAGATACAAGGTTTGGTCAGCCCCAGCATTTT,CATSRDTRFGQPQHF
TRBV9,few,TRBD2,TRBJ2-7,TGTGCCAGCAGCGTAGCCGGCCTAGCGGGATCCTACGAGCAGTACTTC,CASSVAGLAGSYEQYF
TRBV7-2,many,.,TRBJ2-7,TGTGCCAGCAGCCGTTTACCGGAGAGCTCCTACGAGCAGTACTTC,CASSRLPESSYEQYF
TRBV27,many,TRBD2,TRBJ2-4,TGTGCCAGCAGCCTACTAGCGGGAGCTAAAAACATTCAGTACTTC,CASSLLAGAKNIQYF
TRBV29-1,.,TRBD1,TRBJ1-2,TGCAGCGTTCCGGGACAGGGACTGGGGTTTGGCTACACCTTC,CSVPGQGLGFGYTF
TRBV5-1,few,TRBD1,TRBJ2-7,TGCGCCAGCAGCTTGGGGGACAGGGGTCCCCACGAGCAGTACTTC,CASSLGDRGPHEQYF
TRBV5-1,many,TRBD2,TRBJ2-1,TGCGCTAGCAGAGCGGGGAGCTCCTACAATGAGCAGTTCTTC,CASRAGSSYNEQFF
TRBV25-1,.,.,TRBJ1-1,TGTGCCAGCAGTGAACGGGACCACAACGCTTTCTTT,CASSERDHNAFF
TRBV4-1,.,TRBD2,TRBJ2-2,TGCGCCAGCAGCCAAGTTCTAGCGGGTGTCGTCACCGGGGAGCTGTTTTTT,CASSQVLAGVVTGELFF
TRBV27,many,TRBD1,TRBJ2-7,TGTGCCAGCAGTTTAAAGGGGACAGCATCTTACGAGCAGTACTTC,CASSLKGTASYEQYF
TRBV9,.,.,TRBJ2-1,TGTGCCAGCAGCGTAGGGAACTTTCCCTCGAGCTCCTACAATGAGCAGTTCTTC,CASSVGNFPSSSYNEQFF